This passage covers 13 T cell receptor beta chains from one sample sequenced in a study of T cell responses to AZD1222 COVID-19 vaccine listed by TCRdb under 2021. Library creation used the immunoSEQ multiplex PCR assay. TCRdb retrieved this table from immuneACCESS and kept in-frame rearrangements only. Not all clones are present; in checked studies, unresolved V genes account for under half, and no reason is known for the remainder. Here the sample has about 84,000 clones; around 90% occur a single time. The ten largest make up approximately 1.5% of the sample. The sample's time point, from its label and the paper: baseline before first vaccination. Sample: peripheral blood, taken on day 0 of AZD1222 vaccination. Every receptor here comes from an adult in good health.

V usage is TRBV3-1 (or the pseudogene TRBV3-2) and J usage is TRBJ2-5; 9 nucleotides line up with TRBD2. The germline V gene encodes CDR1 LGHDT and CDR2 YNNKEL (reference sequence). The CDR3 covers 15 residues. The ends lost 4 bases at V and 2 bases at J; junction bases unmatched: 5. The CDR3 region has the DNA TGTGCCAGCAGCCTGTACCTAGCGGGGCAAGAGACCCAGTACTTC. As protein: CASSLYLAGQETQYF.

The chain employs TRBV3-1 (or the pseudogene TRBV3-2) and TRBJ2-7, with TRBD2 matching over 8 bases. Germline lookup yields CDR1 LGHDT and CDR2 YNNKEL (reference sequence). CDR3 length: 13 amino acids. Trimming at V came to 1 base and at J to 7 bases, leaving 3 bases not matched to a gene. Here the CDR3 reads CASSQVGTREQYF. In nucleotides, the CDR3 is TGTGCCAGCAGCCAAGTTGGGACTAGGGAGCAGTACTTC.

The CDR3: CASSEGFGQGIGSGQPQHF. In DNA, the CDR3 is TGTGCCAGCAGCGAGGGATTTGGACAGGGAATAGGTTCTGGCCAGCCCCAGCATTTT. The rearrangement links TRBV9 to TRBJ1-5, with 8 nucleotides matching TRBD1. V shed 3 bases and J 7 bases; nucleotides not matched to a gene: 21. The CDR3 totals 19 residues. Germline V gene sequence: CDR1 SGDLS, CDR2 YYNGEE.

This clone is a singleton in its sample. The chain has TRBV27 and TRBJ1-5; 7 nucleotides match TRBD1. Trimming cost V 1 base and J 7 bases; bases outside gene matches: 7. The CDR3 consists of 15 residues. Germline V gives CDR1 MNHEY, CDR2 SMNVEV (reference sequence). CDR3 DNA sequence: TGTGCCAGCAGTTTATTGGGCAGGGGGAGGCAGCCCCAGCATTTT. Encoded protein: CASSLLGRGRQPQHF.

In this sample, this clone turned up a few times. The J gene is TRBJ1-5, the V gene TRBV19; tentatively, D is TRBD1 (5 bases). The CDR3 is 14 amino acids. Germline values: CDR1 LNHDA, CDR2 SQIVND (reference sequence). The V end lost 4 bases, the J end lost 7 bases, and 14 bases lay between the germline ends. DNA of the CDR3: TGTGCCAGTAGTAACTCCGGGGCAGTGCAGCCCCAGCATTTT. Translated, it gives CASSNSGAVQPQHF. Using reference TRBV19 and TRBJ1-5 for the parts outside the CDR3, the full variable domain is DGGITQSPKYLFRKEGQNVTLSCEQNLNHDAMYWYRQDPGQGLRLIYYSQIVNDFQKGDIAEGYSVSREKKESFPLTVTSAQKNPTAFYLCASSNSGAVQPQHFGDGTRLSIL.

The chain uses TRBV6-2 or TRBV6-3 and TRBJ1-1, with D possibly TRBD1 on 5 matching bases. The germline V and J ends were trimmed by 1 base and 4 bases, with 16 bases remaining between them. The CDR3 has 16 amino acids. Per germline, CDR1 MNHEY and CDR2 SVGEGT. CDR3 region: CASSYFEGREGTEAFF. The CDR3, as DNA: TGTGCCAGCAGTTACTTTGAGGGCAGGGAGGGCACTGAAGCTTTCTTT.

The chain combines TRBV7-3 with TRBJ2-3, with 8 bases identical to TRBD2. CDR1 is SGHTA, CDR2 FQGTGA, per germline. V trimming: 5 bases; J trimming: 2 bases; junction bases outside the gene matches: 3. The CDR3 consists of 14 residues. CDR3 in DNA: TGTGCCAGCAGCGAGACTAGCGCCACAGATACGCAGTATTTT. It specifies CASSETSATDTQYF.

The rearrangement joins TRBV7-2 to TRBJ2-2; D might be TRBD2 (5 bases). Germline CDR1 and CDR2: SGHTA and FQGNSA. The CDR3 contains 14 residues. V lost 1 base to trimming and J lost 5 bases, with 8 bases between them. The CDR3 bases are TGTGCCAGCAGCTTAGGGGGAGTTACCGGGGAGCTGTTTTTT. Amino acid sequence: CASSLGGVTGELFF.

This rearrangement joins TRBV7-9 to TRBJ1-2; TRBD1 is a possible D gene (5 bases). V was trimmed by 6 bases and J by 4 bases, leaving 15 bases between them. Germline V lookup: CDR1 SEHNR, CDR2 FQNEAQ (reference sequence). The CDR3 runs 14 residues. CDR3 amino acids: CASRESRGVYGYTF. CDR3 bases: TGTGCCAGCAGGGAGTCGCGGGGGGTCTATGGCTACACCTTC.

The V gene is TRBV29-1, the J gene TRBJ1-3; possibly TRBD1 for D (5 bases). Germline V gene sequence: CDR1 SQVTM, CDR2 ANQGSEA. The CDR3 loop spans 14 amino acids. Deletions cut 7 bases from V and 0 bases from J, with 13 bases between. The CDR3, as DNA: TGCAGCGCCGTAAACAGGCTCTCTGGAAACACCATATATTTT. As protein: CSAVNRLSGNTIYF.

The rearrangement links TRBV5-1 to TRBJ2-7; 11 nucleotides agree with TRBD1. Germline V lookup: CDR1 SGHRS, CDR2 YFSETQ. The CDR3 is 15 amino acids. V lost 7 bases to trimming and J lost 2 bases; unmatched junction nucleotides: 8. The CDR3 DNA reads TGCGCCAGCCGGCTTGGGACAGGGGGAACCTACGAGCAGTACTTC. Translating it yields CASRLGTGGTYEQYF.

In its sample, this clone was seen once. The rearrangement joins TRBV5-4 to TRBJ2-1; 13 bases fit TRBD2. Unmatched junction bases numbered 9, after V lost 4 bases and J lost 8 bases. Germline V gene lookup returns CDR1 SGHNT and CDR2 YYREEE (reference sequence). The CDR3 consists of 16 residues. The CDR3 spells CASSTGLAGVVDEQFF. CDR3 nucleotides: TGTGCCAGCAGCACTGGACTAGCGGGAGTAGTGGATGAGCAGTTCTTC.

The V and J genes are TRBV19 and TRBJ1-2; TRBD1 is a possible D gene (6 bases). The germline gives CDR1 LNHDA, CDR2 SQIVND (reference sequence). The ends were cut back, 0 bases at V and 4 bases at J, with 15 bases in the middle. This CDR3 contains 16 residues. The CDR3 protein is CASSIDGVDSRYGYTF. As DNA, the CDR3 is TGTGCCAGTAGTATAGATGGGGTGGACAGTCGCTATGGCTACACCTTC.